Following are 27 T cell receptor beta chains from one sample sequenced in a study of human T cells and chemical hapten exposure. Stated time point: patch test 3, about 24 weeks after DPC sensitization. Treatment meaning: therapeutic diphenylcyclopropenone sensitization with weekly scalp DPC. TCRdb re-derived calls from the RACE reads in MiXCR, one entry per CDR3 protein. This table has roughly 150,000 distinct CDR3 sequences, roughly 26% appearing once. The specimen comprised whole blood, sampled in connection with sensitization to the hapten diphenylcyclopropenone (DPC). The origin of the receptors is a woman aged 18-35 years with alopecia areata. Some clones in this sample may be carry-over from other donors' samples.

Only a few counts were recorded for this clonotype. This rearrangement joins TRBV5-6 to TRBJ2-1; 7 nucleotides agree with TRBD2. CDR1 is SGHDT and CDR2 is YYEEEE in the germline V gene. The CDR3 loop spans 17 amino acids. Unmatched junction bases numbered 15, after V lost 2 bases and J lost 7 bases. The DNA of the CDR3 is TGTGCCAGCAGCTTTGAGTTTGGGCGGGAGAACATAAATGAGCAGTTCTTC. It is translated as CASSFEFGRENINEQFF. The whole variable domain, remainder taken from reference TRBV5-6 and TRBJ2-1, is DAGVTQSPTHLIKTRGQQVTLRCSPKSGHDTVSWYQQALGQGPQFIFQYYEEEERQRGNFPDRFSGHQFPNYSSELNVNALLLGDSALYLCASSFEFGRENINEQFFGPGTRLTVL.

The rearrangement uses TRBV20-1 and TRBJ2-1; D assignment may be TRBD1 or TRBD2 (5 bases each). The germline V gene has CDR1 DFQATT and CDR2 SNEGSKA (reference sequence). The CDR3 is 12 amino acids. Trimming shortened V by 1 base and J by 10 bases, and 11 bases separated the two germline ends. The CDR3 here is CSARVGAEEQFF. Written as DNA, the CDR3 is TGCAGTGCTAGAGTCGGGGCCGAGGAGCAGTTCTTC.

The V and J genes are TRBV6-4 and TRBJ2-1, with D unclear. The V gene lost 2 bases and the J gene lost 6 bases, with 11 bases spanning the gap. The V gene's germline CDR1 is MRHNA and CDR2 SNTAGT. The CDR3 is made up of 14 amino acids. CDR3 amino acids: CASSDGRSPNEQFF. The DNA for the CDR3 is TGTGCCAGCAGTGACGGCAGGAGCCCCAATGAGCAGTTCTTC.

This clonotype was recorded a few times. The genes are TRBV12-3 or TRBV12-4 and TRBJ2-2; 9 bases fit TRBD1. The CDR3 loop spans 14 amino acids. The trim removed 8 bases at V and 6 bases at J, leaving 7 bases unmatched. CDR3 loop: CASARDRDAGELFF. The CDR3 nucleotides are TGTGCCAGCGCCCGGGACAGGGACGCCGGGGAGCTGTTTTTT.

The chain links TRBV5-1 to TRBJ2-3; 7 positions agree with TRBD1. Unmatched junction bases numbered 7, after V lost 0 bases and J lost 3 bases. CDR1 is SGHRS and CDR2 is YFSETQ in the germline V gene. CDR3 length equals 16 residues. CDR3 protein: CASSLAGQSGTDTQYF. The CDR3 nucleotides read TGCGCCAGCAGCTTGGCGGGACAGTCGGGGACAGATACGCAGTATTTT.

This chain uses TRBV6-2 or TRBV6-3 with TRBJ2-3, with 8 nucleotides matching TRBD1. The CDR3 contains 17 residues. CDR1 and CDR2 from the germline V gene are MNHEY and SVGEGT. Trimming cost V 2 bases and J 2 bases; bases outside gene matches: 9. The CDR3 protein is CASSYKFPDRATDTQYF. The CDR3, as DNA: TGTGCCAGCAGTTACAAGTTCCCGGACAGGGCCACAGATACGCAGTATTTT.

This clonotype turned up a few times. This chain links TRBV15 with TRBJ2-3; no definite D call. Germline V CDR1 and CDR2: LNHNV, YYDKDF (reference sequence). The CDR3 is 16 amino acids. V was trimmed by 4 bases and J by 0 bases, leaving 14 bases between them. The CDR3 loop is CATSTPARFSTDTQYF. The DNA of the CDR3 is TGTGCCACCAGCACTCCGGCGAGATTTAGCACAGATACGCAGTATTTT.

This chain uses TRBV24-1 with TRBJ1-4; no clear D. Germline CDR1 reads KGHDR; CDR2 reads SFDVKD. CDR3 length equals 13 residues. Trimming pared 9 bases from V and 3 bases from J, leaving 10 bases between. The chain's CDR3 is CATSSTANEKLFF. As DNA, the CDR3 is TGTGCCACCTCAAGTACGGCTAATGAAAAACTGTTTTTT.

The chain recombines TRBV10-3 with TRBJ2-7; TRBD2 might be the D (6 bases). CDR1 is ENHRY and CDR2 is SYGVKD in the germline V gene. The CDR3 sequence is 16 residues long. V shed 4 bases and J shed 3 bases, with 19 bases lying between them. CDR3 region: CAISVTRLAEIYEQYF. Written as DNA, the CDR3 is TGTGCCATCAGTGTGACCCGTTTAGCGGAGATCTACGAGCAGTACTTC.

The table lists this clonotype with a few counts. In DNA, the CDR3 is TGTGCCAGCAGCTTCTATCAGGGAAACATTCAGTACTTC. Its translation: CASSFYQGNIQYF. J is TRBJ2-4 and V is TRBV7-8; maybe TRBD1 (5 bases). Germline V lookup: CDR1 SGHVS, CDR2 FQNEAQ. The V gene lost 3 bases and the J gene lost 6 bases, with 9 bases spanning the gap. This CDR3 is 13 amino acids long.

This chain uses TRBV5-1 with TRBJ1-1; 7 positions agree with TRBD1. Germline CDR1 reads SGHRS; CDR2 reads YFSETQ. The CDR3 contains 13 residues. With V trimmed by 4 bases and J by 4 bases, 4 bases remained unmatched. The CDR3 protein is CASSPQGGTEAFF. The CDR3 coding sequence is TGCGCCAGCAGCCCCCAGGGGGGCACTGAAGCTTTCTTT.

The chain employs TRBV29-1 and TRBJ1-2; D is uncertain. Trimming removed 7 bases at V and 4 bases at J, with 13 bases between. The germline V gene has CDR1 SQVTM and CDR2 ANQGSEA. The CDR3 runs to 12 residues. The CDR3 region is CSGLTGVYGYTF. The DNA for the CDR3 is TGCAGCGGGTTAACCGGGGTCTATGGCTACACCTTC.

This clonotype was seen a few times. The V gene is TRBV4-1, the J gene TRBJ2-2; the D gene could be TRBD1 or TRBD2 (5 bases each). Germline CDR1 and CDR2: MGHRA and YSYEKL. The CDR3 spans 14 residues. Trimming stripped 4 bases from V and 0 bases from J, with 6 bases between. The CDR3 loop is CASSRDPNTGELFF. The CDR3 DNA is TGCGCCAGCAGCCGGGACCCGAACACCGGGGAGCTGTTTTTT.

This CDR3 reads CASSEYRSGGSTDTQYF. The CDR3 nucleotides are TGTGCCAGCAGTGAATATCGGTCAGGGGGTAGCACAGATACGCAGTATTTT. The chain recombines TRBV25-1 with TRBJ2-3; TRBD1 aligns across 7 bases. With 0 bases clipped from V and 0 bases from J, the junction kept 6 bases outside the gene matches. The germline V gene has CDR1 MGHDK and CDR2 SYGVNS. The CDR3 length is 17 residues. The variable domain in full, completed from reference TRBV25-1 and TRBJ2-3, reads EADIYQTPRYLVIGTGKKITLECSQTMGHDKMYWYQQDPGMELHLIHYSYGVNSTEKGDLSSESTVSRIRTEHFPLTLESARPSHTSQYLCASSEYRSGGSTDTQYFGPGTRLTVL.

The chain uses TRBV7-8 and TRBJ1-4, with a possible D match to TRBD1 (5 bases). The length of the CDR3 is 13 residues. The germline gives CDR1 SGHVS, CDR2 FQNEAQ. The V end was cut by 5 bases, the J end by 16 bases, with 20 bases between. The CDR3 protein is CASSTPWGGFWFF. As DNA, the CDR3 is TGTGCCAGCAGCACCCCGTGGGGCGGGTTCTGGTTTTTT.

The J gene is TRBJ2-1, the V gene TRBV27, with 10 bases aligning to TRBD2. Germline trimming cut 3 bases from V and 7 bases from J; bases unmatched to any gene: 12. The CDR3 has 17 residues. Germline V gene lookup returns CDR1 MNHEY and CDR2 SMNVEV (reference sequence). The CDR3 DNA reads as TGTGCCAGCAGTTTGGTTTCGAGGCTAGCGGGGGAAAATGAGCAGTTCTTC. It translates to CASSLVSRLAGENEQFF.

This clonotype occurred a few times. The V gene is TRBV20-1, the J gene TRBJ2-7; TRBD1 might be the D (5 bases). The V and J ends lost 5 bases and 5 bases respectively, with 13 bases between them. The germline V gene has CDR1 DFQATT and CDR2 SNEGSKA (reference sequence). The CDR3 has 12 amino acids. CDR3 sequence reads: CSAGPRGDEQYF. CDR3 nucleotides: TGCAGTGCTGGGCCAAGGGGCGACGAGCAGTACTTC.

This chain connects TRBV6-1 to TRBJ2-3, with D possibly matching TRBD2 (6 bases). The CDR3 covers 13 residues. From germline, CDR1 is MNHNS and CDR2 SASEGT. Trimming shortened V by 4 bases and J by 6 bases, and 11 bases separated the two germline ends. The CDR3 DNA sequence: TGTGCCAGCAGTGTGGAGGGCCCGGATACGCAGTATTTT. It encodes CASSVEGPDTQYF.

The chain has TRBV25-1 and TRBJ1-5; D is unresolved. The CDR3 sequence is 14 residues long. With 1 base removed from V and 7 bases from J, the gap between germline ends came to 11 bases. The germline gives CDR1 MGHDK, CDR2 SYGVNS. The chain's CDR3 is CASSEFRESQPQHF. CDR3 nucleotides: TGTGCCAGCAGTGAATTCCGAGAGTCCCAGCCCCAGCATTTT.

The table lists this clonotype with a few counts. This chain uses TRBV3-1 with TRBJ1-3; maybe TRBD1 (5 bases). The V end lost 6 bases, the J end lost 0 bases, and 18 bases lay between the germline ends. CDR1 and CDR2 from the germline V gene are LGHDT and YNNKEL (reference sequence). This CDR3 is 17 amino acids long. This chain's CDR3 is CASSPRLTAFSGNTIYF. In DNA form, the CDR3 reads TGTGCCAGCAGTCCTAGGTTGACAGCGTTCTCTGGAAACACCATATATTTT.

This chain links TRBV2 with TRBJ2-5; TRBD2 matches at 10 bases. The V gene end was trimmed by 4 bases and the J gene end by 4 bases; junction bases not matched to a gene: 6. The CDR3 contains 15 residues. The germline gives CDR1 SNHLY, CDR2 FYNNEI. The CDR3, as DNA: TGTGCCAGCAGTGTCAGCGGGGGGGCACCAGAGACCCAGTACTTC. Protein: CASSVSGGAPETQYF.

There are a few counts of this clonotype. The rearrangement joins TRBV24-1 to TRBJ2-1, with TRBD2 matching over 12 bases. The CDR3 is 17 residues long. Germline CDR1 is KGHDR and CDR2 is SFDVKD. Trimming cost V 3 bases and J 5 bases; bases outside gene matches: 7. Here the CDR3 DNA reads TGTGCCACCAGTGATCCCCCATCTAGCGGGGGGGACAATGAGCAGTTCTTC. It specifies CATSDPPSSGGDNEQFF.

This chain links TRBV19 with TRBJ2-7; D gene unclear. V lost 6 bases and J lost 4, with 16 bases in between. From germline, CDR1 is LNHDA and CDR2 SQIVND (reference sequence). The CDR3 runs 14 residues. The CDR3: CASSVDWVGYEQYF. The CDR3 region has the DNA TGTGCCAGTAGCGTCGACTGGGTAGGATACGAGCAGTACTTC.

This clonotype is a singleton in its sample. The chain's CDR3 is CSASAISGANVLTF. Written as DNA, the CDR3 is TGCAGTGCTAGTGCGATCTCTGGGGCCAACGTCCTGACTTTC. The chain carries TRBV20-1 and TRBJ2-6; D not certain. The V gene's germline CDR1 is DFQATT and CDR2 SNEGSKA (reference sequence). V was trimmed by 3 bases and J by 0 bases, leaving 6 bases between them. The CDR3 loop spans 14 amino acids.

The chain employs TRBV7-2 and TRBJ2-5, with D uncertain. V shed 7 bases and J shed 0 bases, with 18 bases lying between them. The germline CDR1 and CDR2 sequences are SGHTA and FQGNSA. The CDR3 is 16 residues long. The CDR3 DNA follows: TGTGCCAGCACCCTGGGAAATAATTGGTACCAAGAGACCCAGTACTTC. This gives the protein CASTLGNNWYQETQYF.

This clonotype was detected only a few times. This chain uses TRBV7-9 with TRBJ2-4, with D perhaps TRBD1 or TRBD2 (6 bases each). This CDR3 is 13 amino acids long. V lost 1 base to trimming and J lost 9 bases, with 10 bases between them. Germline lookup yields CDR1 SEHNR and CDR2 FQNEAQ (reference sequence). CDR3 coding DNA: TGTGCCAGCAGCTTAGGGGGGGCGGCCATTCAGTACTTC. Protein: CASSLGGAAIQYF.

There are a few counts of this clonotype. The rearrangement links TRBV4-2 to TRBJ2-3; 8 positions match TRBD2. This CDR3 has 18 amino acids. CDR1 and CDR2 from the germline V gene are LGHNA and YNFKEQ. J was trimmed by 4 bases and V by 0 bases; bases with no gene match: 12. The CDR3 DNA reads TGTGCCAGCAGCCAAGATACCCCGGGGCGGGGGGCAGCAGATACGCAGTATTTT. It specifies CASSQDTPGRGAADTQYF.